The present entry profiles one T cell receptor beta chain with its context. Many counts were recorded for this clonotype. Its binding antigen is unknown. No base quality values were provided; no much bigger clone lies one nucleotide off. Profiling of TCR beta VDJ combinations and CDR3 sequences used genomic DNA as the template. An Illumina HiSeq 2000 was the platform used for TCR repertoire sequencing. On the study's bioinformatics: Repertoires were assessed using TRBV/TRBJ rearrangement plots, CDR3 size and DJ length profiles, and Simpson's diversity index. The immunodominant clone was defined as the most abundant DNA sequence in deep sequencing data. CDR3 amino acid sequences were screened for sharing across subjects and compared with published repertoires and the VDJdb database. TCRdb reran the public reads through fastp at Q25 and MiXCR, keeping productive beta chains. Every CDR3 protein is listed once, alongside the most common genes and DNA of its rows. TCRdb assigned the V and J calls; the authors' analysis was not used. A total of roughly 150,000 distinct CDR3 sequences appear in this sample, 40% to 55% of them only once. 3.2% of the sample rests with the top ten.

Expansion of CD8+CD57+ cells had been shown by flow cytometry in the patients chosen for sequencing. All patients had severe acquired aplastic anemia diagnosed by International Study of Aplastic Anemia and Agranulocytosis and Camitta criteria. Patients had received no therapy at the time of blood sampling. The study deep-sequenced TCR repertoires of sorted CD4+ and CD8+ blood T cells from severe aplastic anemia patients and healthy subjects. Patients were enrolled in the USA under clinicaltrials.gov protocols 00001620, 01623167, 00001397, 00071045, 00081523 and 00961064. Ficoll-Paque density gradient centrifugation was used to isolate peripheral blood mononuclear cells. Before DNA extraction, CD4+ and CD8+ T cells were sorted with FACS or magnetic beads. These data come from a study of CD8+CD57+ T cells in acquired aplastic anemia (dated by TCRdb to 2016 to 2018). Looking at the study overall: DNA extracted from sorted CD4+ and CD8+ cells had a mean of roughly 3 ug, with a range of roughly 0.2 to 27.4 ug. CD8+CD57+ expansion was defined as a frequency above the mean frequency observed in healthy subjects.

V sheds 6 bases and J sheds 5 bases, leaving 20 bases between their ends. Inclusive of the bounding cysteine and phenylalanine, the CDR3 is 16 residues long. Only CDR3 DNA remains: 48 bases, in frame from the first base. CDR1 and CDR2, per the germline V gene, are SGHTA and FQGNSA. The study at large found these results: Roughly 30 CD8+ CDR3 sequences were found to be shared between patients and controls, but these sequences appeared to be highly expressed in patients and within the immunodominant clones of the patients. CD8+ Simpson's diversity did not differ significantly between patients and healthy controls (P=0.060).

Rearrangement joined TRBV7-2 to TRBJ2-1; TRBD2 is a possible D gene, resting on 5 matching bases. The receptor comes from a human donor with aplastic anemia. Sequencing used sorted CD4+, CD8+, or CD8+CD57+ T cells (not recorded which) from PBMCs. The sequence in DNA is TGTGCCAGCAGTTTGGGTGATCTGGGAGTTAACAATGAGCAGTTCTTC. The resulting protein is CASSLGDLGVNNEQFF.